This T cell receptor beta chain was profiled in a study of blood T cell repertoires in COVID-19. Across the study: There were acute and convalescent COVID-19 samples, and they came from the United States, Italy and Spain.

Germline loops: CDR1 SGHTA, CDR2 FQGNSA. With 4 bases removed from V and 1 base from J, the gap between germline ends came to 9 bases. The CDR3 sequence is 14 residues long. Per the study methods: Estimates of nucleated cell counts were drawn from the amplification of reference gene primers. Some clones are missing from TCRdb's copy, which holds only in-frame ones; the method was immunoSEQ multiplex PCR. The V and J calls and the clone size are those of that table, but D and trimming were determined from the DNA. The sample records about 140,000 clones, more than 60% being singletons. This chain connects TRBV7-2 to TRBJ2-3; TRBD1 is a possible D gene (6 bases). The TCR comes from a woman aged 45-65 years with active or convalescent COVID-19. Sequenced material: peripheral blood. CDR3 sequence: CASSSRQGTDTQYF. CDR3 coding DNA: TGTGCCAGCAGCTCCCGACAGGGCACAGATACGCAGTATTTT.